This passage covers 3 T cell receptor beta chains from one sample sequenced in a study of blood T cell repertoires in COVID-19. The assay was immunoSEQ multiplex PCR, and TCRdb's table has in-frame clones only and misses some. Of about 250,000 clones listed, approximately 78% are singletons. The material sequenced was PBMCs or T cells enriched from blood (not recorded which). These TCRs come from a man aged 35 to 55 who had been exposed to COVID-19.

The V and J genes are TRBV10-3 and TRBJ1-1, with TRBD1 as a possible D gene (6 bases). V was trimmed by 10 bases and J by 1 base, leaving 16 bases between them. CDR1 is ENHRY and CDR2 is SYGVKD in the germline V gene. The CDR3 covers 14 residues. CDR3 sequence reads: CATTYREKNTEAFF. CDR3 DNA: TGTGCCACCACTTACAGGGAGAAGAACACTGAAGCTTTCTTT.

V gene TRBV7-3 combines with J gene TRBJ1-1; TRBD1 might be the D (5 bases). With 6 bases removed from V and 1 base from J, the gap between germline ends came to 21 bases. CDR1 is SGHTA, CDR2 FQGTGA, per germline. The CDR3 length is 17 residues. CDR3 protein: CASSYRQPQGPNTEAFF. Written as DNA, the CDR3 is TGTGCCAGCAGTTACCGACAGCCCCAAGGGCCGAACACTGAAGCTTTCTTT.

CDR3 DNA: TGTGCCAGCAGCCCTCAAGGGAGGGCCAGTTGGTCCTACAATGAGCAGTTCTTC. It codes for CASSPQGRASWSYNEQFF. J is TRBJ2-1 and V is TRBV5-4; TRBD2 matches at 7 bases. Trimming at V came to 4 bases and at J to 1 base, leaving 14 bases not matched to a gene. This CDR3 is 18 amino acids long. CDR1 is SGHNT, CDR2 YYREEE, per germline (reference sequence).